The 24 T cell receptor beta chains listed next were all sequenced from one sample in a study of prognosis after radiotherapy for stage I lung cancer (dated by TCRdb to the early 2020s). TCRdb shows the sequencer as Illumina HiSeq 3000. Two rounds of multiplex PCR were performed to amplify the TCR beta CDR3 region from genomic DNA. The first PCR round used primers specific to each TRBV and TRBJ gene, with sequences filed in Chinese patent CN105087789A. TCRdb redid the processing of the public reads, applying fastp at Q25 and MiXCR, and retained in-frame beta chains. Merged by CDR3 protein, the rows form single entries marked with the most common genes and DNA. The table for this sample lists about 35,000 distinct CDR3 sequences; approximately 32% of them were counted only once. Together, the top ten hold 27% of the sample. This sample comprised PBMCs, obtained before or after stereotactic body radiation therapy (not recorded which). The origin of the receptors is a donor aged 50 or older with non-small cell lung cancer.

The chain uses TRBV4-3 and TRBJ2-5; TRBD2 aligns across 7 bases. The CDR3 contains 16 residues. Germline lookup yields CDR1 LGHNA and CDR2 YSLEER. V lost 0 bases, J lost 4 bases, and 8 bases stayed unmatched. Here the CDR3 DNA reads TGCGCCAGCAGCCAAGATAGGACGAGGGAGGGAGAGACCCAGTACTTC. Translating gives CASSQDRTREGETQYF.

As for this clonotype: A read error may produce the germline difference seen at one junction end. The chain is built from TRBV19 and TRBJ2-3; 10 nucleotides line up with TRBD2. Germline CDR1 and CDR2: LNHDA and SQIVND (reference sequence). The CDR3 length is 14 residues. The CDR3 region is CAISERGGIDTQYF. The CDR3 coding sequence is TGTGCCATTAGTGAGCGGGGGGGCATAGATACGCAGTACTTT.

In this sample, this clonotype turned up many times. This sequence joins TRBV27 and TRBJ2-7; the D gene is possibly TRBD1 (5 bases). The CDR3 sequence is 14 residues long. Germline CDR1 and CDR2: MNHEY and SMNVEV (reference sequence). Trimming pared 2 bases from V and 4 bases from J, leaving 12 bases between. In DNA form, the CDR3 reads TGTGCCAGCAGTTTAAGTCGACAGCCGTACGAGCAGTACTTC. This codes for CASSLSRQPYEQYF.

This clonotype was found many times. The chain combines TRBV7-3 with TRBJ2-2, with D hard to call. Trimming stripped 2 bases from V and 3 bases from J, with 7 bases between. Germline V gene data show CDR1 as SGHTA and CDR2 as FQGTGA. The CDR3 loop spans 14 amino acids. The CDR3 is CASSLGPYTGELFF. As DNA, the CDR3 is TGTGCCAGCAGCTTAGGACCTTACACCGGGGAGCTGTTTTTT.

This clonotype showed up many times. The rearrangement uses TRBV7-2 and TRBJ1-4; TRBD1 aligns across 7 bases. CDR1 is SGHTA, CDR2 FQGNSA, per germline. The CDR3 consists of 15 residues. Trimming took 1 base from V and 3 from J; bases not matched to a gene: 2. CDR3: CASSLGQGSNEKLFF. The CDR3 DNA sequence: TGTGCCAGCAGCTTAGGACAGGGCTCTAATGAAAAACTGTTTTTT.

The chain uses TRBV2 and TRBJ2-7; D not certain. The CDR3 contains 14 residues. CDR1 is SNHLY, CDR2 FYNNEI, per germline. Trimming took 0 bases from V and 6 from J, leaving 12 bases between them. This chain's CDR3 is CASSEAGRLGEQYF. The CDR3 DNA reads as TGTGCCAGCAGTGAAGCGGGCCGTTTGGGCGAGCAGTACTTC.

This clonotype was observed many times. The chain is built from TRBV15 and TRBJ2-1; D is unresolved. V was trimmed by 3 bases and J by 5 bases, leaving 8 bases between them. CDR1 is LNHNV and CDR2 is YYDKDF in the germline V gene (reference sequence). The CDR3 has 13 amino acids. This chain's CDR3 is CATSREYNNEQFF. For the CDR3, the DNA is TGTGCCACCAGCAGGGAATATAACAATGAGCAGTTCTTC.

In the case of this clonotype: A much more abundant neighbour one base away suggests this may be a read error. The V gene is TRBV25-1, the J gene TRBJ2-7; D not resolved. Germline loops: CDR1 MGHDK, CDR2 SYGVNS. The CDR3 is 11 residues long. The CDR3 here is CASSAPNEHYF. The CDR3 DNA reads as TGTGCCAGCAGTGCCCCCAACGAGCATTACTTC.

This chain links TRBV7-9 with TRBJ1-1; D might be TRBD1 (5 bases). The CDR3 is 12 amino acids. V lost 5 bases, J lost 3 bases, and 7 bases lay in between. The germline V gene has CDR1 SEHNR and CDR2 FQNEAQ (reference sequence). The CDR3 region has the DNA TGTGCCAGCAGCGGGGGGTACACTGAAGCTTTCTTT. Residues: CASSGGYTEAFF.

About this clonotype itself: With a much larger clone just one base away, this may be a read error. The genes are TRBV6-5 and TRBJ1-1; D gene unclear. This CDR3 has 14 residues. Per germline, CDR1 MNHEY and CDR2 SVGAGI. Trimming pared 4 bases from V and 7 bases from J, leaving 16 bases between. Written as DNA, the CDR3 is TGTGCCAGCAGTTCGGCCCGGCAGCACATTGAAGCTTTCTTT. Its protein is CASSSARQHIEAFF.

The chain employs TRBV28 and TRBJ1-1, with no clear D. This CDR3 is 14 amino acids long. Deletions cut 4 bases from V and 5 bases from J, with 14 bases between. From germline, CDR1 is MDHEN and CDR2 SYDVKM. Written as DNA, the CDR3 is TGTGCCAGCAGTTCCCGGCCCCAAGGTACTGAAGCTTTCTTT. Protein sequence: CASSSRPQGTEAFF. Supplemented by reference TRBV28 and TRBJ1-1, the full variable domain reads DVKVTQSSRYLVKRTGEKVFLECVQDMDHENMFWYRQDPGLGLRLIYFSYDVKMKEKGDIPEGYSVSREKKERFSLILESASTNQTSMYLCASSSRPQGTEAFFGQGTRLTVV.

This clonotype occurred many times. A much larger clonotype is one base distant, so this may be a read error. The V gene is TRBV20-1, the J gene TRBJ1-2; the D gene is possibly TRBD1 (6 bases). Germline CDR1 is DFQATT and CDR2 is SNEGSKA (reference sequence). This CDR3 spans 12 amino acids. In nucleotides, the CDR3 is TGCAGTGCTAGTGCCCAGGGGTATGGCTACGCCTTC. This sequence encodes CSASAQGYGYAF.

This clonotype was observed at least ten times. CDR3 amino acids: CASSLSGGPNEQFF. For the CDR3, the DNA is TGTGCCAGTAGTTTAAGCGGGGGCCCCAATGAGCAGTTCTTC. The chain employs TRBV19 and TRBJ2-1, with TRBD2 matching 8 bases. The ends lost 5 bases at V and 6 bases at J; junction bases unmatched: 6. CDR1 LNHDA and CDR2 SQIVND come from the germline V gene (reference sequence). CDR3 length equals 14 residues.

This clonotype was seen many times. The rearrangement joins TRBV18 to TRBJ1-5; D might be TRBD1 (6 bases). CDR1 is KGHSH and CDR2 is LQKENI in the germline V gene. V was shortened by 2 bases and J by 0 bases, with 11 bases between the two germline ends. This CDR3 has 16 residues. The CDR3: CASSPSQGNSNQPQHF. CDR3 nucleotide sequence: TGTGCCAGCTCACCAAGCCAGGGGAATAGCAATCAGCCCCAGCATTTT. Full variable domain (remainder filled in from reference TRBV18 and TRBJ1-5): NAGVMQNPRHLVRRRGQEARLRCSPMKGHSHVYWYRQLPEEGLKFMVYLQKENIIDESGMPKERFSAEFPKEGPSILRIQQVVRGDSAAYFCASSPSQGNSNQPQHFGDGTRLSIL.

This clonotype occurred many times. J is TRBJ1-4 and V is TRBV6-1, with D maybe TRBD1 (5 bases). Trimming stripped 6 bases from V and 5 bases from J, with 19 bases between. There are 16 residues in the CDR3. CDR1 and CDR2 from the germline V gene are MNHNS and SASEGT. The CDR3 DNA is TGTGCCAGCAGCCCCAGCGAAGGGGTTAGAAATGAAAAACTGTTTTTT. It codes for CASSPSEGVRNEKLFF.

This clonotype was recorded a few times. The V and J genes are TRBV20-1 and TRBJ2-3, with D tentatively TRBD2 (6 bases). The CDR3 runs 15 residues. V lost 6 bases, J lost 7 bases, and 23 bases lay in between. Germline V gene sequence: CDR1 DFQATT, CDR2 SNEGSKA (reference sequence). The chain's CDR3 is CSAPVGDAGFNTQYF. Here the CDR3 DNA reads TGCAGTGCCCCCGTAGGGGACGCGGGGTTTAATACGCAGTATTTT.

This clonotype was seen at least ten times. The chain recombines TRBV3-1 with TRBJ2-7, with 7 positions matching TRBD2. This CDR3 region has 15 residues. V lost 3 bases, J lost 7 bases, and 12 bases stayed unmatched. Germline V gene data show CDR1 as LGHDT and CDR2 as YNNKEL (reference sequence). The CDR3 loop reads CASSHGATREGEQYF. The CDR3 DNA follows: TGTGCCAGCAGCCACGGAGCAACCAGGGAGGGGGAGCAGTACTTC.

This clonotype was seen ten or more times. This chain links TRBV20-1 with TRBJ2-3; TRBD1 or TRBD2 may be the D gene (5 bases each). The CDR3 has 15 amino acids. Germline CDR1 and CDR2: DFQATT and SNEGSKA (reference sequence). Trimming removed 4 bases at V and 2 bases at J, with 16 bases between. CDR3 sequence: CSATRLGVFTDTQYF. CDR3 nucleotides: TGCAGTGCTACCCGCCTGGGGGTGTTCACAGATACGCAGTATTTT.

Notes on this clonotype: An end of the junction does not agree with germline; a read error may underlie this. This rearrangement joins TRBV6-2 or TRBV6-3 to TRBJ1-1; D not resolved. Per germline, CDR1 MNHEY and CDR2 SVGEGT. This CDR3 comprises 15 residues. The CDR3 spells CTSISGANGRTEAFF. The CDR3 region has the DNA TGTACCAGCATTTCAGGAGCGAACGGGCGCACTGAAGCTTTCTTT.

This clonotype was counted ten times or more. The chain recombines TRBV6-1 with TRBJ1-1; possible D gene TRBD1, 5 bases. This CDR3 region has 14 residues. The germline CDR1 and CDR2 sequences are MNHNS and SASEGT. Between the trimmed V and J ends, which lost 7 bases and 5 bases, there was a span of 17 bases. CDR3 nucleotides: TGTGCCAGCAACGCAGGGAGTGGGAGGACTGAAGCTTTCTTT. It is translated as CASNAGSGRTEAFF.

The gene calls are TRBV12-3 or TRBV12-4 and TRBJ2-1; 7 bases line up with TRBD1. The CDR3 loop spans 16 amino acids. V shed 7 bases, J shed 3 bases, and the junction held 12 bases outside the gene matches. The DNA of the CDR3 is TGTGCCAGCATCCCAAGGGGACAGAGCCTCTACAATGAGCAGTTCTTC. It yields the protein CASIPRGQSLYNEQFF.

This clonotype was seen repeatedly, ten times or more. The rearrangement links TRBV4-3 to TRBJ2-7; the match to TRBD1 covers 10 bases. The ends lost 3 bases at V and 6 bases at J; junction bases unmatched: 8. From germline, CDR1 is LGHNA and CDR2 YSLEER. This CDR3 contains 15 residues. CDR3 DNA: TGCGCCAGCAGCCAGCGCCGGGACAGGGGCAGCGAGCAGTACTTC. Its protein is CASSQRRDRGSEQYF.

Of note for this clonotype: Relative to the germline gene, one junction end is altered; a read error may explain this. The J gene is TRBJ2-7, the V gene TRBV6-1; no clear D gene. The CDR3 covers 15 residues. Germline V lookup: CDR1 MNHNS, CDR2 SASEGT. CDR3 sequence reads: CVSSQIGRPSYEQYF. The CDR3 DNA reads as TGTGTCAGCAGTCAGATAGGAAGGCCCTCCTACGAGCAGTACTTC.

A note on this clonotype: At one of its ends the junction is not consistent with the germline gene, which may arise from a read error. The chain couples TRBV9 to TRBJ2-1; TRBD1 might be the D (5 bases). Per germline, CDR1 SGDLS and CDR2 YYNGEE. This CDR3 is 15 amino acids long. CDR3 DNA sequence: TGTGCCAGCAGCGTGAGCCTGAGTCCGGACAATGAGCATTCCTTC. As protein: CASSVSLSPDNEHSF.